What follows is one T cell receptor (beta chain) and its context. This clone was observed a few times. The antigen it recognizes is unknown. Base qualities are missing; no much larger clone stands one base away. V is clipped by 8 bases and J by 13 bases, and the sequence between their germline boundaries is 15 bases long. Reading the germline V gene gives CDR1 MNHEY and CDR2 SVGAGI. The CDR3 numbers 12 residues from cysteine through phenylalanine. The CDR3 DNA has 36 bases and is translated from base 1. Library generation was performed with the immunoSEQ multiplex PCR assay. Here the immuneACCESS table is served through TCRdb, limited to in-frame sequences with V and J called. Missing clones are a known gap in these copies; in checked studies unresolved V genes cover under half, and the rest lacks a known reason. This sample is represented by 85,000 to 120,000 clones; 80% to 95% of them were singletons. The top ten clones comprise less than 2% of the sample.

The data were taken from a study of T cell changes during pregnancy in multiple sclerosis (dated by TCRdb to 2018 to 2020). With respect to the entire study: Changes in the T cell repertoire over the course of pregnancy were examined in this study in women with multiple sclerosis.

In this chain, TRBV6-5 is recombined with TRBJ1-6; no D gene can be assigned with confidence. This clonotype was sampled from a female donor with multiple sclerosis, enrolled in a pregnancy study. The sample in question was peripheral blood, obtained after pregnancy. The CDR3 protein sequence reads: CASSNRGAPLHF. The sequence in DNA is TGTGCCAGCTCTAATCGGGGTGCTCCCCTCCACTTT.